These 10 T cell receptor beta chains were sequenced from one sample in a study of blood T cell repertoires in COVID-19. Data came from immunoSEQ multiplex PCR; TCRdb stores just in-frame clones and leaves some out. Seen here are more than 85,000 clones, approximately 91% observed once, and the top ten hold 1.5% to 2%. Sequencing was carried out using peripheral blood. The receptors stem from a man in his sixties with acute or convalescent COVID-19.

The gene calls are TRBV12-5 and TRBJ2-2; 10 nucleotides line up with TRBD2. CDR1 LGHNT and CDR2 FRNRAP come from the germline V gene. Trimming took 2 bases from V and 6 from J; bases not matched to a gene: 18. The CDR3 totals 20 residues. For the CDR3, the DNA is TGTGCTAGTGGTTTGCATGTGAGGGACGCTAGCGGGAGACAAGCCGGGGAGCTGTTTTTT. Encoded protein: CASGLHVRDASGRQAGELFF.

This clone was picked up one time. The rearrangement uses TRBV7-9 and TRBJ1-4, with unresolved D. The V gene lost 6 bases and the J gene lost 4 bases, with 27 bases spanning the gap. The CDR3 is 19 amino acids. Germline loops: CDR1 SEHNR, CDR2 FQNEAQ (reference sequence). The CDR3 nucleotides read TGTGCCAGCAGTTTCACTCCCTCTCAGGCGGGTCGCGATAATGAAAAACTGTTTTTT. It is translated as CASSFTPSQAGRDNEKLFF.

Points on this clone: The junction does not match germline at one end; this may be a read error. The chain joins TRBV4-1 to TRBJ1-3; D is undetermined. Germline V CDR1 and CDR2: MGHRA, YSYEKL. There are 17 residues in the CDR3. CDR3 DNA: TGCGCCAGCAGCCAAGATAGTGGCCGCGGCGCTGGAAACACCACATATTTT. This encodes CASSQDSGRGAGNTTYF.

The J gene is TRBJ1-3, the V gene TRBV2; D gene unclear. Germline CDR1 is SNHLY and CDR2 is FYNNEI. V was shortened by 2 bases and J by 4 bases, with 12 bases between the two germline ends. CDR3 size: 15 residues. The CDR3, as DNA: TGTGCCAGCAGTGAAAAAACGAGAACCGGAAACACCATATATTTT. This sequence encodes CASSEKTRTGNTIYF. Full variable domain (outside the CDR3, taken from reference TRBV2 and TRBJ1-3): EPEVTQTPSHQVTQMGQEVILRCVPISNHLYFYWYRQILGQKVEFLVSFYNNEISEKSEIFDDQFSVERPDGSNFTLKIRSTKLEDSAMYFCASSEKTRTGNTIYFGEGSWLTVV.

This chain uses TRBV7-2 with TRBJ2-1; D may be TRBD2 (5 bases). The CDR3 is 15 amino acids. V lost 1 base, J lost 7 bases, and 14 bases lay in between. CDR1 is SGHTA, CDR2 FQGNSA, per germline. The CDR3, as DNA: TGTGCCAGCAGCTTAGATCCTAGCCCGGGTAATGAGCAGTTCTTC. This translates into CASSLDPSPGNEQFF.

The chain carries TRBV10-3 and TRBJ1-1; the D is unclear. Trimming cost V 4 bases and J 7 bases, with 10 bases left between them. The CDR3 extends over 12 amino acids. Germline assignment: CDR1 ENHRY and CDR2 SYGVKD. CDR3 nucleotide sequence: TGTGCCATCAGTGTAACAGAATTTGAAGCTTTCTTT. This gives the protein CAISVTEFEAFF.

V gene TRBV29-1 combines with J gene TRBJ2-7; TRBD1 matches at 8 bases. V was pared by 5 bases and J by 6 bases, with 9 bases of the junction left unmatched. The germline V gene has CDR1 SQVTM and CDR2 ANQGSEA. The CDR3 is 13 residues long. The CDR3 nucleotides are TGCAGCGTTCGGAGGACAGGGAAATTCGAGCAGTACTTC. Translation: CSVRRTGKFEQYF.

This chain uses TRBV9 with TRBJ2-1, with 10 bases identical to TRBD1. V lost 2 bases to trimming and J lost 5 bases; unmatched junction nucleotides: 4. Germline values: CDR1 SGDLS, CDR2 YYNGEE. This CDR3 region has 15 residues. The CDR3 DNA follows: TGTGCCAGCAGCGTTGGGACAGGGGAGCACAATGAGCAGTTCTTC. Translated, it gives CASSVGTGEHNEQFF. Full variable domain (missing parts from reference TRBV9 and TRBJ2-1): DSGVTQTPKHLITATGQRVTLRCSPRSGDLSVYWYQQSLDQGLQFLIQYYNGEERAKGNILERFSAQQFPDLHSELNLSSLELGDSALYFCASSVGTGEHNEQFFGPGTRLTVL.

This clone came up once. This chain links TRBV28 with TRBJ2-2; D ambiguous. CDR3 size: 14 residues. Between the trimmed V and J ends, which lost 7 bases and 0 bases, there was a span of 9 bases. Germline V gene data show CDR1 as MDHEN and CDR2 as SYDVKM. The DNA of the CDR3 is TGTGCCAGCAACGGTGAGGCGAACACCGGGGAGCTGTTTTTT. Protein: CASNGEANTGELFF.

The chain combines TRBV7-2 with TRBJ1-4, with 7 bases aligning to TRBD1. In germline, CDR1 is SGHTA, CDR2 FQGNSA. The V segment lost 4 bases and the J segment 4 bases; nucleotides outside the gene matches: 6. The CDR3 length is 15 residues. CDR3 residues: CASSYTGENNEKLFF. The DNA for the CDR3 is TGTGCCAGCAGCTATACAGGGGAAAATAATGAAAAACTGTTTTTT.